The source of this T cell receptor beta chain is a study of regulatory T cells in long-lasting Graves disease. The CDR3 consists of 14 residues. CDR1 MDHEN and CDR2 SYDVKM come from the germline V gene. V gave up 7 bases and J gave up 7 bases, with 20 bases separating them. This clonotype was observed a handful of times. Described time point: newly diagnosed GD, antithyroid drugs for less than 3 months. The TCR library used RNA extracted from PBMCs. Through Arm-PCR of CDR3 regions and iRepertoire HTBI primers, TCR beta libraries were built. TCRdb redid the calling of the multiplex PCR reads with MiXCR, one entry per CDR3 protein. The sample lists 520,000 or so distinct CDR3 sequences, 12% occurring once. This same sample was also taken into another study, of T cells in Graves' hyperthyroidism and ophthalmopathy.

The source was peripheral blood mononuclear cells (PBMCs), collected at new diagnosis, from a patient treated with antithyroid drugs. The rearrangement joins TRBV28 to TRBJ2-7; D possibly corresponds to TRBD2 (7 bases). The source of this sequence is a woman under 40 with Graves disease. CDR3 in amino acids: CASKRGRAVGEQYF. CDR3 bases: TGTGCCAGCAAGAGGGGGAGGGCCGTAGGGGAGCAGTACTTC.